The TCR beta chain under discussion was sequenced for a study of quantifying T cell responses using KT2 cells. Study-wide background: RNA was reverse transcribed with TCR alpha and beta constant-region primers.

The cDNA 3' end received a ligated oligonucleotide with a UMI. An equimolar mix of RC1.1 and RC1.2 primed the beta chain across TRBC1 and TRBC2. TCRdb reprocessed the UMI-ligation and nested PCR reads with MiXCR, giving one entry per CDR3 protein. Among some 41,000 distinct CDR3 sequences listed, over 15% were seen once. The CDR3 loop spans 14 amino acids. Germline assignment: CDR1 MNHEY and CDR2 SVGAGI. The trim removed 4 bases at V and 0 bases at J, leaving 2 bases unmatched. V and J are TRBV6-5 and TRBJ2-7; 8 positions match TRBD2. The specimen was PBMCs spiked with cells of the T cell clone KT2. The source of this sequence is a human donor. CDR3 loop: CASSWSGSSYEQYF. CDR3 nucleotides: TGTGCCAGCAGTTGGAGCGGGAGCTCCTACGAGCAGTACTTC.